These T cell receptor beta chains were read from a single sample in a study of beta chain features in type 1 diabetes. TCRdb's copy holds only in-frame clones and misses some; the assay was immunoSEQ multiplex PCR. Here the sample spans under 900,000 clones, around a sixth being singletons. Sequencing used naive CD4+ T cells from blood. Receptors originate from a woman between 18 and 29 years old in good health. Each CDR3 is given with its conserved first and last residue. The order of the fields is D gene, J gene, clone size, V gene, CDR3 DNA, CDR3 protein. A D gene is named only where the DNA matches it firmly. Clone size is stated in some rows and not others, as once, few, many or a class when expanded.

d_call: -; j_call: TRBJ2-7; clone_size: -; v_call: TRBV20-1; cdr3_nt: TGCAGTGCTACAAATTACGAGCAGTACTTC; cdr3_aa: CSATNYEQYF
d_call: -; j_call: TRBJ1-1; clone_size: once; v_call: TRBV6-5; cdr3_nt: TGTGCCAGCAGTGTCAGGGGACCGGGGACTGAAGCTTTCTTT; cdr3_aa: CASSVRGPGTEAFF
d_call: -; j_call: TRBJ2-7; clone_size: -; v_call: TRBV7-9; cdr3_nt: TGTGCCAGCAGCTCCCTTAGTGCGGGACCGGGCTACGAGCAGTACTTC; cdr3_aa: CASSSLSAGPGYEQYF
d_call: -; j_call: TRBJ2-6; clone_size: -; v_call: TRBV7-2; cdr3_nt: TGTGCCAGCAGCTTAGATCCGGGGTCTGGGGCCAACGTCCTGACTTTC; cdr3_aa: CASSLDPGSGANVLTF
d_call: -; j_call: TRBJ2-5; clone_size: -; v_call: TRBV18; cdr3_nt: TGTGCCAGCTCACCACCCTCAGGGAAAGAGACCCAGTACTTC; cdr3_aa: CASSPPSGKETQYF
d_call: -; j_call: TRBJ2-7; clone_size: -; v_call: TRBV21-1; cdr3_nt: TGTGCCAGCAGCACGAGCTTAACTAGCGGGGCCTCCTACGAGCAGTACTTC; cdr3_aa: CASSTSLTSGASYEQYF
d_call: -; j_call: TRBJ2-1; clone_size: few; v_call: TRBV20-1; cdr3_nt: TGCAGTGCTCCCAAAGGGAGGGAGCAGTTCTTC; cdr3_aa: CSAPKGREQFF
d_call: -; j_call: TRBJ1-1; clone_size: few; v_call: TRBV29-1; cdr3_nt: TGCAGCGTTGAAGGGTCCGGGGCAGGGGAGAGTGCTTTCTTT; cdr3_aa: CSVEGSGAGESAFF
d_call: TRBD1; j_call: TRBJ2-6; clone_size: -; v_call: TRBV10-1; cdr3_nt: TGCGCCAGCAGTGAGCCCATCCCCGACGACAGGGCCCGCTCTGGGGCCAACGTCCTGACTTTC; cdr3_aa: CASSEPIPDDRARSGANVLTF
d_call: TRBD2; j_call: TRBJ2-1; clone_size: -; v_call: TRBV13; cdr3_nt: TGTGCCAGCAGCCTATCCCCAACTAGCGGGAGCCGTGGGAGTGAGCAGTTCTTC; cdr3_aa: CASSLSPTSGSRGSEQFF
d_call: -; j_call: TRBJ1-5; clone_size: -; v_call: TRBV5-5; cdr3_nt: TGTGCCAGCAGCGCCACAGGGTCCGGGAATCAGCCCCAGCATTTT; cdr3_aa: CASSATGSGNQPQHF
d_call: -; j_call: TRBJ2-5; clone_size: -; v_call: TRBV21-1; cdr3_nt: TGTGCCAGCAGCAAAGGGAAGCGGGAGGGCCTTTTAGAGACCCAGTACTTC; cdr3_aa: CASSKGKREGLLETQYF
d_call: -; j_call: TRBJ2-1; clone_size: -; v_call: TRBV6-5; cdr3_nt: TGTGCCAGCAGTGGGGGGCCGAATGAGCAGTTCTTC; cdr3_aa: CASSGGPNEQFF
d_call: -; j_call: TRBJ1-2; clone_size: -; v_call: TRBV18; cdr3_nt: TGTGCCAGCTCACGGTCACTTGATGGCTACACCTTC; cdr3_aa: CASSRSLDGYTF
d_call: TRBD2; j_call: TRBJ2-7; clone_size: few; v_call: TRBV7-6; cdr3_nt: TGTGCCAGCAGCTCCATAGCGGGAACCTCCTACGAGCAGTACTTC; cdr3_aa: CASSSIAGTSYEQYF
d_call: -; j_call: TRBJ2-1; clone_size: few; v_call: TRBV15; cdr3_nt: TGTGCCACCAGCAGAGGGCTAGCGCCCCATGAAGATGAGCAGTTCTTC; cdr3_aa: CATSRGLAPHEDEQFF
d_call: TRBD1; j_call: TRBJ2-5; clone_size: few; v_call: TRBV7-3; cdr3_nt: TGTGCCAGCAGCCCCCGGGACAGGGGAGATGGGACCCAGTACTTC; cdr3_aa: CASSPRDRGDGTQYF
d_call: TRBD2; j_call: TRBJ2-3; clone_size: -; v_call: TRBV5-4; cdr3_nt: TGTGCCAGCAGCGGGGGCCTAGCGGGACAAGATACGCAGTATTTT; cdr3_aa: CASSGGLAGQDTQYF
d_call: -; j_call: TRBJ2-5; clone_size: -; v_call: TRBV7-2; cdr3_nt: TGTGCCAGCAGCCTGCAAGAGACCCAGTACTTC; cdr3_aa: CASSLQETQYF
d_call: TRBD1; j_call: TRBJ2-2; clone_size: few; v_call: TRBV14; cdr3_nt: TGTGCCAGTAGAAGACAGGGTTTCGGGGAGCTGTTTTTT; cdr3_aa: CASRRQGFGELFF
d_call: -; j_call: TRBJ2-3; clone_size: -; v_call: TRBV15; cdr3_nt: TGTGCCACCAGCAGAGATGCCCGGACCACAGATACGCAGTATTTT; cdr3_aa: CATSRDARTTDTQYF
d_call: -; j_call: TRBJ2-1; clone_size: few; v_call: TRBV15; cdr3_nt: TGTGCCACCAGCATGGACAGAGACAATGAGCAGTTCTTC; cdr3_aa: CATSMDRDNEQFF
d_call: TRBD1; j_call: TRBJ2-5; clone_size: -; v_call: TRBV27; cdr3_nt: TGTGCCAGCAGACCTCCTACAGGGGAAGAGACCCAGTACTTC; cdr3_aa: CASRPPTGEETQYF
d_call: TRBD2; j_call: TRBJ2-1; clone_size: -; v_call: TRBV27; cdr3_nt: TGTGCCAGCAGCTCACTAGCGGGGATCAATGAGCAGTTCTTC; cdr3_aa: CASSSLAGINEQFF
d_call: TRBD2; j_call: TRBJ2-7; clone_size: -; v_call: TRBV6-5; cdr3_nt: TGTGCCAGCAGGAAAAATAGCGGGGCCTACGAGCAGTACTTC; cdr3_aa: CASRKNSGAYEQYF
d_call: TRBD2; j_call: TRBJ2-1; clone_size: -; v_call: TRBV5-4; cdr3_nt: TGTGCCAGCAGCTTGGTTCGGCTAGCGGGAGTCAATGAGCAGTTCTTC; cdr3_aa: CASSLVRLAGVNEQFF
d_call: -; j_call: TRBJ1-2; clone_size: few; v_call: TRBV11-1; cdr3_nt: TGTGCCAGCAGCCCGGGCCCCTATGGCTACACCTTC; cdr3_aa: CASSPGPYGYTF
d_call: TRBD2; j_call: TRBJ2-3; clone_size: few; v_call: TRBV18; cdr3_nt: TGTGCCAGCTCACCACCGGGACTAGCGGGGCCAGATACGCAGTATTTT; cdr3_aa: CASSPPGLAGPDTQYF
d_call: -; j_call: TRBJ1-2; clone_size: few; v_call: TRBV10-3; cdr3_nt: TGTGCCATCAGTGATGGGACCGAGGGTTATGGCTACACCTTC; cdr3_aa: CAISDGTEGYGYTF
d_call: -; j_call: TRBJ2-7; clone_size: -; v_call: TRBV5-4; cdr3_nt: TGTGCCAGCAGCAGACCAGGGGGGTCCTACGAGCAGTACTTC; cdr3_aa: CASSRPGGSYEQYF
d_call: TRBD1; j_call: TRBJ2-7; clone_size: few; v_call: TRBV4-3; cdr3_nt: TGCGCCAGCAGCCGAGACAGGGGGGGACCCTACGAGCAGTACTTC; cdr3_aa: CASSRDRGGPYEQYF
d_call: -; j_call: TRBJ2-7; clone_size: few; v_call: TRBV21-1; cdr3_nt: TGTGCCAGCAGCAAAGACCGCCCAGCCTACGAGCAGTACTTC; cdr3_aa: CASSKDRPAYEQYF
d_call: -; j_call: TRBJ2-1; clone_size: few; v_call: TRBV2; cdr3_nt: TGTGCCAGCAGTGCGGGAAACTACAATGAGCAGTTCTTC; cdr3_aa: CASSAGNYNEQFF
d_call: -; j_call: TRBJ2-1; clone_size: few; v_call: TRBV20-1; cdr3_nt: TGCAGTGCTAGAGCAGGGAATGAGCAGTTCTTC; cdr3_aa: CSARAGNEQFF
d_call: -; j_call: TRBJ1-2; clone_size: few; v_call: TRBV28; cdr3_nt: TGTGCCAGCAGTTTCAACAGGAACTATTACAACTATGGCTACACCTTC; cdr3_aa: CASSFNRNYYNYGYTF
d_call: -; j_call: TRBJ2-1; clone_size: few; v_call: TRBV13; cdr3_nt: TGTGCCAGCAGCTTAGGGCAGACCCTATACAATGAGCAGTTCTTC; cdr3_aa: CASSLGQTLYNEQFF
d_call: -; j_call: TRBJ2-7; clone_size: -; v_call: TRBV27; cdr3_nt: TGTGCCAGCAGTCCCCGCGGCCACTTCGAGCAGTACTTC; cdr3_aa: CASSPRGHFEQYF
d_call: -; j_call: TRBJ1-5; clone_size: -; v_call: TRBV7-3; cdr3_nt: TGTGCCAGCAGCATACACGGACGCAATCAGCCCCAGCATTTT; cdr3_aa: CASSIHGRNQPQHF
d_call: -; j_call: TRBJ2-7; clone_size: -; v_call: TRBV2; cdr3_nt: TGTGCCAGCCAACAGGGCCCTGGGCGGGAGCAGTACTTC; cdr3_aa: CASQQGPGREQYF
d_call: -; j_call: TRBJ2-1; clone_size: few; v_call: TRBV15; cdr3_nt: TGTGCCACCAGCAGAAAGCGGATTAACAATGAGCAGTTCTTC; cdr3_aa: CATSRKRINNEQFF
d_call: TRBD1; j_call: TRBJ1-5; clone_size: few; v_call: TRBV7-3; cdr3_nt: TGTGCCAGCAGCCCCGGGAGGGGGCTTCTTAATCAGCCCCAGCATTTT; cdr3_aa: CASSPGRGLLNQPQHF
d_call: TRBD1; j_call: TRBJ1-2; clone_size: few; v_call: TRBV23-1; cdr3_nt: TGCGCCAGCAGTCAACGGAGGGGGCGTGACTATGGCTACACCTTC; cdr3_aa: CASSQRRGRDYGYTF
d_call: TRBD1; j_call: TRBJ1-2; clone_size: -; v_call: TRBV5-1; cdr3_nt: TGCGCCAGCAGAATTGTAGGGACAGGGGATGGCTACACCTTC; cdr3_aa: CASRIVGTGDGYTF
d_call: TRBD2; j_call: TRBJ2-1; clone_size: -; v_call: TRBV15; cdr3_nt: TGTGCCACCAGCAGAGCTTCAAAGGGACTACTCTACAATGAGCAGTTCTTC; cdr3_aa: CATSRASKGLLYNEQFF
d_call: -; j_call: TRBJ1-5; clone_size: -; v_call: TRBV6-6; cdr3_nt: TGTGCCAGCAGTCACCGGGGCCCCAATCAGCCCCAGCATTTT; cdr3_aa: CASSHRGPNQPQHF
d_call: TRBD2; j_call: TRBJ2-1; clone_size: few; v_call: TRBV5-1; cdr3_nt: TGCGCCAGCAGCTTAATTGGACTAGCGGGAGGATACAATGAGCAGTTCTTC; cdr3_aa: CASSLIGLAGGYNEQFF
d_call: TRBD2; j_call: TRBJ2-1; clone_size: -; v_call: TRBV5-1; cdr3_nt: TGCGCCAGCAGCTCGGGGACTAGCGGGAGTAATGAGCAGTTCTTC; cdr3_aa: CASSSGTSGSNEQFF
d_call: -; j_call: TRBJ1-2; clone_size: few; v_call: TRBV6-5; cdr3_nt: TGTGCCAGCAGTTACTCGCAGGCTCGTGGTGGCTATGGCTACACCTTC; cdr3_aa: CASSYSQARGGYGYTF
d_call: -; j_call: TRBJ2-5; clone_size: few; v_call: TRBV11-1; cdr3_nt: TGTGCCAGCAGCTTAGCGTGGAGGGACGAAGGTCCCCAGTACTTC; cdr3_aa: CASSLAWRDEGPQYF
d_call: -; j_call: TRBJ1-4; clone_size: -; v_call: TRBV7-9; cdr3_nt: TGTGCCAGCAGCCCCCGCCCCAGTAATGAAAAACTGTTTTTT; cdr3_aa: CASSPRPSNEKLFF
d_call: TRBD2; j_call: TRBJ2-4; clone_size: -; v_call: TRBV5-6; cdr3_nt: TGTGCCAGCAGCTTGGAACTAGCGGGAGAGTACATTCAGTACTTC; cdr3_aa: CASSLELAGEYIQYF
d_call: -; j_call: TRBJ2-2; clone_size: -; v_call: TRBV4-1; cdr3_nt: TGCGCCAGCAGCCAAAACCCAGCGACGGGCTGGAGCGGGGAGCTGTTTTTT; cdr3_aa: CASSQNPATGWSGELFF
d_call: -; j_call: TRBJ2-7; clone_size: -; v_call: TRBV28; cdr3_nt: TGTGCCAGCAGTCTCGGACAGGGAGGGGACGAGCAGTACTTC; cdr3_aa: CASSLGQGGDEQYF
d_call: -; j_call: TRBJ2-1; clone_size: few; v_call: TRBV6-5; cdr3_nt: TGTGCCACCGCCTTGGGAGAACTTTACAATGAGCAGTTCTTC; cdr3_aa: CATALGELYNEQFF
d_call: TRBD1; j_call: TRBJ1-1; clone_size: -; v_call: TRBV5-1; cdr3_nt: TGCGCCAGCAGCCAACCCGGACAGGGTAAAGCTTTCTTT; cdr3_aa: CASSQPGQGKAFF
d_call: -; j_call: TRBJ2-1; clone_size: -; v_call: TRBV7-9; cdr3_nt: TGTGCCAGCGGGTTTGATGAGCAGTTCTTC; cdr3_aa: CASGFDEQFF
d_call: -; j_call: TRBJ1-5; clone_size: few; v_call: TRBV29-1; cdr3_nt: TGCAGCGTTGACTCTTCCTTTGAGGACAGTCATCAGCCCCAGCATTTT; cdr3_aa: CSVDSSFEDSHQPQHF